This TCR beta chain appears in the sequencing data of a study of OX40 agonist ivuxolimab in advanced cancers. Blood samples were obtained at baseline, cycle 4 day 1, and cycle 7 day 1. CDR3 length: 16 residues. Trimming left V 2 bases short and J 3 bases short, with 14 bases between. Germline CDR1 is SGHVS and CDR2 is FQNEAQ. TCRdb's copy holds only in-frame clones and misses some; the assay was immunoSEQ multiplex PCR. The sample includes 70,000 or so clones, 70% to 90% of them seen just once. Sequences were derived from CD4+ or CD8+ T cells sorted from blood, sampled in a trial of the OX40 agonist ivuxolimab. This TCR derives from an adult with an advanced solid tumor such as melanoma, head and neck, liver or kidney cancer. This chain connects TRBV7-8 to TRBJ2-1; TRBD1 might be the D (6 bases). In DNA form, the CDR3 reads TGTGCCAGCAGCTTAAGACCCGGGACACTCTACAATGAGCAGTTCTTC. It yields the protein CASSLRPGTLYNEQFF.